The 27 T cell receptor beta chains reported below all come from one sample, sequenced in a study of T cell changes during pregnancy in multiple sclerosis. The table came from immunoSEQ multiplex PCR; TCRdb's copy has only in-frame clones and leaves some out. The table shows 95,000 to 100,000 clones, with around 90% occurring only once. Sample: peripheral blood, taken in the second trimester of pregnancy. These receptors came from a female donor with multiple sclerosis, enrolled in a pregnancy study.

V and J are TRBV5-1 and TRBJ2-1; TRBD2 aligns across 9 bases. The V gene end was trimmed by 3 bases and the J gene end by 8 bases; junction bases not matched to a gene: 9. This CDR3 spans 15 amino acids. The germline CDR1 and CDR2 sequences are SGHRS and YFSETQ. The CDR3 protein is CASSSTRREGHEQFF. The CDR3 region has the DNA TGCGCCAGCAGCTCGACTAGGCGGGAGGGGCATGAGCAGTTCTTC.

The rearrangement links TRBV5-4 to TRBJ1-1, with D uncertain. There are 15 residues in the CDR3. The V gene lost 1 base and the J gene lost 0 bases, with 10 bases spanning the gap. CDR1 is SGHNT and CDR2 is YYREEE in the germline V gene (reference sequence). The CDR3 reads CASSLMGSLNTEAFF. In DNA form, the CDR3 reads TGTGCCAGCAGCTTGATGGGCAGCTTGAACACTGAAGCTTTCTTT.

The chain combines TRBV28 with TRBJ2-6, with a tentative D call TRBD1 (6 bases). V was pared by 9 bases and J by 2 bases, with 17 bases between. The CDR3 covers 16 residues. CDR1 and CDR2 from the germline V gene are MDHEN and SYDVKM. CDR3 nucleotide sequence: TGTGCCAGACCGACCCCACAGGGTACTGGGGCCAACGTCCTGACTTTC. Translation: CARPTPQGTGANVLTF.

The CDR3 coding sequence is TGTGCCAGCAGTTTTAGGGAGAACTACGAGCAGTACTTC. Translating it yields CASSFRENYEQYF. This chain uses TRBV27 with TRBJ2-7, with D tentatively TRBD2 (5 bases). Looked up from germline, CDR1 is MNHEY and CDR2 is SMNVEV (reference sequence). The CDR3 runs 13 residues. With 3 bases removed from V and 3 bases from J, the gap between germline ends came to 9 bases.

The chain carries TRBV6-6 and TRBJ1-5; TRBD1 agrees at 7 bases. With V trimmed by 6 bases and J by 10 bases, 9 bases remained unmatched. The CDR3 consists of 13 residues. Germline V gene sequence: CDR1 MNHNY, CDR2 SVGAGI (reference sequence). The CDR3 protein is CASRGDREAPQHF. CDR3 sequence (DNA): TGTGCCAGCAGAGGCGACAGGGAGGCACCCCAGCATTTT.

V is TRBV11-3 and J is TRBJ2-7, with 9 bases identical to TRBD1. The CDR3 consists of 14 residues. Per the germline V gene, CDR1 is SGHNT and CDR2 is YENEEA. V shed 5 bases and J 9 bases; nucleotides not matched to a gene: 11. The CDR3 nucleotides are TGTGCCAGCAGCCCCCCCCAATACAGGGGGCGGCAGTACTTC. Its protein product is CASSPPQYRGRQYF.

The chain uses TRBV19 and TRBJ2-7, with D unresolved. The CDR3 runs to 13 residues. In germline, CDR1 is LNHDA, CDR2 SQIVND (reference sequence). Between the trimmed V and J ends, which lost 2 bases and 7 bases, there was a span of 12 bases. The CDR3: CASSITAPREQYF. The CDR3 bases are TGTGCCAGTAGTATAACAGCACCTCGGGAGCAGTACTTC.

The table lists this clone with a count of one. The chain employs TRBV27 and TRBJ1-5, with D tentatively TRBD1 (6 bases). Trimming pared 2 bases from V and 4 bases from J, leaving 6 bases between. The CDR3 runs to 13 residues. Germline V CDR1 and CDR2: MNHEY, SMNVEV (reference sequence). CDR3 protein: CASSLTGNQPQHF. The CDR3 DNA reads TGTGCCAGCAGTTTAACAGGGAATCAGCCCCAGCATTTT.

The rearrangement joins TRBV4-1 to TRBJ2-2, with 8 bases aligning to TRBD1. V shed 6 bases and J 5 bases; nucleotides not matched to a gene: 8. Germline CDR1 MGHRA, CDR2 YSYEKL. CDR3 length equals 15 residues. The CDR3: CASRTGQGATGELFF. CDR3 bases: TGCGCCAGCAGGACAGGACAGGGAGCAACCGGGGAGCTGTTTTTT.

CDR3 loop: CAISEGLGGNQPQHF. The CDR3, as DNA: TGTGCCATCAGTGAAGGTTTGGGGGGAAATCAGCCCCAGCATTTT. The gene calls are TRBV10-3 and TRBJ1-5; D might be TRBD1 (5 bases). CDR1 is ENHRY and CDR2 is SYGVKD in the germline V gene. Between the trimmed V and J ends, which lost 3 bases and 4 bases, there was a span of 13 bases. There are 15 residues in the CDR3.

The V and J genes are TRBV7-2 and TRBJ1-5; no reliable D call. The CDR3 spans 13 residues. With 3 bases removed from V and 6 bases from J, the gap between germline ends came to 9 bases. CDR1 and CDR2 (germline): SGHTA, FQGNSA. The CDR3 sequence is CASSFPGSQPQHF. The CDR3 DNA sequence: TGTGCCAGCAGCTTTCCGGGTAGTCAGCCCCAGCATTTT.

The V call is TRBV15, the J call TRBJ2-7; 12 positions match TRBD2. The CDR3 spans 15 residues. Trimming removed 3 bases from V and 0 bases from J; junction bases left unmatched: 0. Germline CDR1 LNHNV, CDR2 YYDKDF (reference sequence). The CDR3 loop reads CATSRTSGSSYEQYF. CDR3 DNA: TGTGCCACCAGCAGGACTAGCGGGAGCTCCTACGAGCAGTACTTC. Together with reference TRBV15 and TRBJ2-7, the CDR3 gives the full variable domain: DAMVIQNPRYQVTQFGKPVTLSCSQTLNHNVMYWYQQKSSQAPKLLFHYYDKDFNNEADTPDNFQSRRPNTSFCFLDIRSPGLGDTAMYLCATSRTSGSSYEQYFGPGTRLTVT.

The rearrangement links TRBV5-1 to TRBJ2-2; D may be TRBD2 (6 bases). V shed 4 bases and J shed 5 bases, with 15 bases lying between them. The CDR3 has 15 residues. Germline values: CDR1 SGHRS, CDR2 YFSETQ. The chain's CDR3 is CASSTLAAATGELFF. For the CDR3, the DNA is TGCGCCAGCAGCACCTTAGCGGCAGCTACCGGGGAGCTGTTTTTT.

The chain carries TRBV28 and TRBJ2-2; D gene unclear. This CDR3 comprises 14 residues. The V gene's germline CDR1 is MDHEN and CDR2 SYDVKM. Trimming took 6 bases from V and 7 from J, leaving 15 bases between them. CDR3 sequence: CASRYGSDIGELFF. Written as DNA, the CDR3 is TGTGCCAGCAGATATGGCAGTGACATCGGGGAGCTGTTTTTT.

The chain couples TRBV7-2 to TRBJ2-7, with unresolved D. CDR3 length: 15 residues. Trimming shortened V by 5 bases and J by 4 bases, and 18 bases separated the two germline ends. Germline V gene sequence: CDR1 SGHTA, CDR2 FQGNSA. CDR3 DNA: TGTGCCAGCAGCAGCACCCTAGGAAGGAGTTACGAGCAGTACTTC. Protein: CASSSTLGRSYEQYF. The full variable domain, its missing parts supplied by reference TRBV7-2 and TRBJ2-7, is GAGVSQSPSNKVTEKGKDVELRCDPISGHTALYWYRQSLGQGLEFLIYFQGNSAPDKSGLPSDRFSAERTGGSVSTLTIQRTQQEDSAVYLCASSSTLGRSYEQYFGPGTRLTVT.

This chain connects TRBV28 to TRBJ1-2; perhaps TRBD1 as D (5 bases). Deletions cut 5 bases from V and 3 bases from J, with 13 bases between. This CDR3 is 14 amino acids long. Germline CDR1 reads MDHEN; CDR2 reads SYDVKM. In DNA, the CDR3 is TGTGCCAGCAGTCTGTTCGACAGTTACTATGGCTACACCTTC. Protein: CASSLFDSYYGYTF.

This clone was observed a single time. V is TRBV7-2 and J is TRBJ2-2, with 11 bases that match TRBD2. The CDR3 runs to 13 residues. Germline trimming cut 2 bases from V and 11 bases from J; bases unmatched to any gene: 1. Per germline, CDR1 SGHTA and CDR2 FQGNSA. This CDR3 is CASSLRLAGELFF. The CDR3 nucleotides are TGTGCCAGCAGCTTAAGACTAGCGGGAGAGCTGTTTTTT.

The sample holds a few counts of this clone. V is TRBV7-9 and J is TRBJ2-2; D is uncertain. The CDR3 sequence is 13 residues long. The V gene's germline CDR1 is SEHNR and CDR2 FQNEAQ (reference sequence). The V and J ends lost 1 base and 7 bases respectively, with 7 bases between them. The CDR3 sequence: CASSLEPVGELFF. The CDR3 DNA reads as TGTGCCAGCAGCTTAGAGCCGGTCGGGGAGCTGTTTTTT.

J is TRBJ2-7 and V is TRBV5-4, with TRBD1 identical over 7 bases. This CDR3 comprises 13 residues. Germline V gene sequence: CDR1 SGHNT, CDR2 YYREEE (reference sequence). With 3 bases clipped from V and 1 base from J, the junction kept 1 base outside the gene matches. CDR3 protein: CASSSDRSYEQYF. As DNA, the CDR3 is TGTGCCAGCAGCTCGGACAGGTCCTACGAGCAGTACTTC.

The V call is TRBV27, the J call TRBJ2-7; D is possibly TRBD1 (6 bases). Per the germline V gene, CDR1 is MNHEY and CDR2 is SMNVEV (reference sequence). The CDR3 runs to 16 residues. V lost 0 bases, J lost 6 bases, and 18 bases lay in between. The CDR3 region has the DNA TGTGCCAGCAGTTTATCTCTGGGACACAGAGCATCCGAGCAGTACTTC. Amino acids: CASSLSLGHRASEQYF.

The chain links TRBV7-9 to TRBJ2-4; D is possibly TRBD1 (6 bases). The CDR3 is 14 amino acids. V shed 5 bases and J shed 1 base, with 9 bases lying between them. From germline, CDR1 is SEHNR and CDR2 FQNEAQ (reference sequence). The CDR3 bases are TGTGCCAGCAGCCCAGGACAGGCCAAAAACATTCAGTACTTC. This translates into CASSPGQAKNIQYF.

This chain connects TRBV18 to TRBJ2-7; possibly TRBD1 for D (7 bases). V was trimmed by 6 bases and J by 1 base, leaving 19 bases between them. This CDR3 is built from 16 residues. In germline, CDR1 is KGHSH, CDR2 LQKENI. CDR3 loop: CASSQSQGTASYEQYF. CDR3 bases: TGTGCCAGCTCCCAGTCACAGGGGACTGCTTCCTACGAGCAGTACTTC.

The table lists this clone with a count of one. The V gene is TRBV5-4, the J gene TRBJ2-7; D possibly corresponds to TRBD2 (6 bases). This CDR3 region has 15 residues. Trimming stripped 4 bases from V and 2 bases from J, with 16 bases between. Germline values: CDR1 SGHNT, CDR2 YYREEE (reference sequence). The CDR3 here is CASSPEAGRAYEQYF. The CDR3, as DNA: TGTGCCAGCAGCCCAGAGGCGGGACGAGCCTACGAGCAGTACTTC.

The chain carries TRBV19 and TRBJ1-4; 8 positions match TRBD1. The germline V gene has CDR1 LNHDA and CDR2 SQIVND (reference sequence). The J segment lost 2 bases and the V segment lost 2 bases, leaving 7 bases of the junction unmatched. This CDR3 spans 17 amino acids. The CDR3 DNA is TGTGCCAGTAGTATAACGACAGGACAGGGTACTAATGAAAAACTGTTTTTT. This codes for CASSITTGQGTNEKLFF. The full variable domain, in which reference TRBV19 and TRBJ1-4 provide the parts outside the CDR3, is DGGITQSPKYLFRKEGQNVTLSCEQNLNHDAMYWYRQDPGQGLRLIYYSQIVNDFQKGDIAEGYSVSREKKESFPLTVTSAQKNPTAFYLCASSITTGQGTNEKLFFGSGTQLSVL.

The chain carries TRBV7-9 and TRBJ2-7, with TRBD2 matching over 13 bases. The CDR3 extends over 19 amino acids. The germline V gene has CDR1 SEHNR and CDR2 FQNEAQ (reference sequence). With V trimmed by 5 bases and J by 3 bases, 16 bases remained unmatched. The CDR3 region is CASSVTRGTSGMIHYEQYF. CDR3 in DNA: TGTGCCAGCAGCGTAACCCGGGGGACTAGCGGGATGATACACTACGAGCAGTACTTC.

J is TRBJ2-7 and V is TRBV30; 14 nucleotides line up with TRBD2. V trimming: 2 bases; J trimming: 4 bases; junction bases outside the gene matches: 7. The CDR3 length is 16 residues. The germline CDR1 and CDR2 sequences are GTSNPN and SVGIG (reference sequence). The CDR3, as DNA: TGTGCCTGGAGTCCGGGACTAGCGGGGGATAAATACGAGCAGTACTTC. This codes for CAWSPGLAGDKYEQYF.

The chain links TRBV6-4 to TRBJ2-5, with D perhaps TRBD1 (6 bases). Per germline, CDR1 MRHNA and CDR2 SNTAGT. The CDR3 has 14 residues. V was shortened by 10 bases and J by 9 bases, with 24 bases between the two germline ends. The CDR3 sequence: CATLAPGDSEPQYF. The CDR3 bases are TGTGCCACCCTAGCCCCAGGGGATTCGGAGCCCCAGTACTTC.